This T cell receptor (beta chain) was retrieved from a study of blood T cell repertoires in COVID-19. The wider study: COVID-19 samples collected from the United States, Italy and Spain covered acute and convalescent phases. T cells, B-cell-depleted T cells, or PBMCs supplied cDNA or gDNA.

The authors' processing: Amplifying reference gene primers gave estimates of nucleated cell counts. The assay was immunoSEQ multiplex PCR, and TCRdb's table has in-frame clones only and misses some. V, J and clone size are taken as reported in that table, and D and trimming were inferred from the DNA itself. The table shows roughly 62,000 clones, with roughly 79% occurring only once. The table lists this clone with a few counts. CDR3 length: 18 amino acids. The V and J ends lost 0 bases and 4 bases respectively, with 19 bases between them. Germline V CDR1 and CDR2: SGHRS, YFSETQ. The sequenced sample consisted of peripheral blood. V is TRBV5-1 and J is TRBJ1-4; the D is unclear. This TCR was sampled from a man between 60 and 75 years old with acute or convalescent COVID-19. DNA for the CDR3: TGCGCCAGCAGCTTGGACGATCGGGTGGAATGGCGTAATGAAAAACTGTTTTTT. Protein sequence: CASSLDDRVEWRNEKLFF. Drawing the rest from reference TRBV5-1 and TRBJ1-4, the complete variable domain is KAGVTQTPRYLIKTRGQQVTLSCSPISGHRSVSWYQQTPGQGLQFLFEYFSETQRNKGNFPGRFSGRQFSNSRSEMNVSTLELGDSALYLCASSLDDRVEWRNEKLFFGSGTQLSVL.